The TCR beta chain described here comes from a study of Ad26.COV2.S vaccination and SARS-CoV-2 variants. Whole-study context: Into the muscle, Ad26.COV2.S was dosed once or twice, 56 days apart.

The CDR3 has 14 amino acids. Trimming removed 4 bases from V and 0 bases from J, with 10 bases in between. Germline loops: CDR1 KGHSH, CDR2 LQKENI. Notes on this clone: What it recognizes is unknown.

Repertoires were generated with immunoSEQ multiplex PCR, while TCRdb's copy carries only in-frame clones and drops some. This table has fewer than 600,000 clones, about 89% appearing once. Study conclusions and caveats: Placebo and vaccine recipients had non-spike TCR breadth that was similar. It was vaccine recipients, not placebo recipients, who had the higher spike-specific TCR breadth. The TCR breadth and depth analyses may have understated or missed part of the total T cell responses.

Documented treatment: roughly 20 received Ad26.COV2.S at low or high dose, single or two shots; about 5 received placebo; per-sample allocation not given. Sampling occurred on day 63 after the first vaccine or placebo injection. The chain joins TRBV18 to TRBJ2-7; D uncertain. Material: peripheral blood, obtained in a trial of Ad26.COV2.S vaccine versus placebo. The sequence was collected from a person between 18 and 59 years old who received the Ad26.COV2.S COVID-19 vaccine or a placebo. CDR3 bases: TGTGCCAGCTCACGGCAGGAGAGCTCCTACGAGCAGTACTTC. Protein: CASSRQESSYEQYF.